This T cell receptor (beta chain) was profiled in a study of OX40 agonist ivuxolimab in advanced cancers. Study as a whole: Age averaged around 54 years (range about 23 to 80), and 82.7% were male.

The data were produced by immunoSEQ multiplex PCR, yet TCRdb's version contains in-frame clones alone and is incomplete. The repertoire has around 70,000 clones, roughly 90% of them found once; the top ten carry around 0.95%. Comment on this clone: Its matching antigen is unknown.

Notes on the study in general: Expanded peripheral T cell antigen specificity was not determined. On average, CD8+ T cells showed a greater number of expanded clones than CD4+.

With 5 bases removed from V and 4 bases from J, the gap between germline ends came to 15 bases. Germline V gene data show CDR1 as MNHEY and CDR2 as SMNVEV (reference sequence). CDR3 length: 14 residues. The chain couples TRBV27 to TRBJ2-7, with TRBD2 as a possible D gene (6 bases). The sequence was obtained from an adult with an advanced solid tumor such as melanoma, head and neck, liver or kidney cancer. Specimen: CD4+ or CD8+ T cells sorted from blood, collected in a trial of the OX40 agonist ivuxolimab. In nucleotides, the CDR3 is TGTGCCAGCAGTCCCTTGGAGGGAAGGTACGAGCAGTACTTC. It translates to CASSPLEGRYEQYF.